This TCR beta chain emerged from a study of T cells in Graves' hyperthyroidism and ophthalmopathy. At the level of the study: Upon initial diagnosis and before any treatment, peripheral blood was collected.

Germline V lookup: CDR1 SNHLY, CDR2 FYNNEI. CDR3 size: 14 residues. Trimming removed 2 bases from V and 4 bases from J, with 10 bases in between. TCR beta CDR3 regions were amplified from RNA transcripts. First-round RT-PCR of the TCR CDR3 relied on the HTBI primer set. TCRdb used MiXCR to reprocess the multiplex PCR reads, holding one entry per CDR3 protein. The sample has 500,000 to 650,000 distinct CDR3 sequences; 14% are singletons. Turning to this clonotype: Antigen specificity is unknown.

Patients having uncontrolled infection, another autoimmune disease, pregnancy or lactation were not included. Diagnosis relied on clinical symptoms, serum thyroxine and TRAb, thyroid ultrasound and orbital computed tomography. Study conclusions and caveats: Blood held most thyroid clonotypes expanded above 0.001 frequency.

V usage is TRBV2 and J usage is TRBJ2-3, with no clear D. Sequences were obtained from blood. This sequence originates from a woman in her fifties or sixties with Graves' ophthalmopathy. The CDR3 nucleotides read TGTGCCAGCAGTGAACTTATTTACCCAGATACGCAGTATTTT. It yields the protein CASSELIYPDTQYF.